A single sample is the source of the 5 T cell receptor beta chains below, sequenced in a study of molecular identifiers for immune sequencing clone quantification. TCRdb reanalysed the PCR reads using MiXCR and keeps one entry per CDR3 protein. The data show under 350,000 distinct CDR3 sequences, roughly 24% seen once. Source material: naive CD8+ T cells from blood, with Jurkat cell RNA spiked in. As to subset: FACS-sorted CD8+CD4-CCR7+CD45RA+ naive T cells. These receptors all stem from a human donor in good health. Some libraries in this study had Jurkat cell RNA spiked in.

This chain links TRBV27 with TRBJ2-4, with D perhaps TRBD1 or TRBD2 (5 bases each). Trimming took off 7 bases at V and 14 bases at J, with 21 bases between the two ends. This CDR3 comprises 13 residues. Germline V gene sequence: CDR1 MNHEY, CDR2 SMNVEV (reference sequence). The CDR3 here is CASKPDGTAEEYF. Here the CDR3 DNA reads TGTGCCAGCAAACCGGACGGGACGGCGGAGGAGTACTTC.

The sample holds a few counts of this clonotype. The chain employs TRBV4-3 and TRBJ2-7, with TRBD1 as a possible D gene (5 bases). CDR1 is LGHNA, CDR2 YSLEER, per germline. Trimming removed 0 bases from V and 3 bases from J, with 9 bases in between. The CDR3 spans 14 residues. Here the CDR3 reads CASSQELTDYEQYF. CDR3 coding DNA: TGCGCCAGCAGCCAAGAATTGACAGACTACGAGCAGTACTTC.

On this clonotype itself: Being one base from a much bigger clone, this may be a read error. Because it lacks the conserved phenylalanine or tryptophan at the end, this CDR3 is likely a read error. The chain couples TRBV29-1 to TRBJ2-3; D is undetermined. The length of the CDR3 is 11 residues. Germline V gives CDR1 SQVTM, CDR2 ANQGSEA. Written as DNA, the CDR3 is TGCAGTGCTGCGAACACAGATACGCAGTATTCT. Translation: CSAANTDTQYS.

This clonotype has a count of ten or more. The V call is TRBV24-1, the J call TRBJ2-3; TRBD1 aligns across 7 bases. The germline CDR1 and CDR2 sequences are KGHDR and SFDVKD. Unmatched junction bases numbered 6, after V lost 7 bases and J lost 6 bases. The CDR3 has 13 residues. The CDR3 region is CATRDRNWDTQYF. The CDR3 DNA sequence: TGTGCCACCAGGGACAGGAATTGGGATACGCAGTATTTT.

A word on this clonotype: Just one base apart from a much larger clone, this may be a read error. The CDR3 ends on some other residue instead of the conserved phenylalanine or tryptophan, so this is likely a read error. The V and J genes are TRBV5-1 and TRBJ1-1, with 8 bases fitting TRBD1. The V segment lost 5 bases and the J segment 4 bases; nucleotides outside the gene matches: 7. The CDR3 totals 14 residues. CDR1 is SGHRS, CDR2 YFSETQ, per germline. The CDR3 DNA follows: TGCGCCAGCAGGGAAGGACAGGGACTCACTGAAGCTTTCATT. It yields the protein CASREGQGLTEAFI.